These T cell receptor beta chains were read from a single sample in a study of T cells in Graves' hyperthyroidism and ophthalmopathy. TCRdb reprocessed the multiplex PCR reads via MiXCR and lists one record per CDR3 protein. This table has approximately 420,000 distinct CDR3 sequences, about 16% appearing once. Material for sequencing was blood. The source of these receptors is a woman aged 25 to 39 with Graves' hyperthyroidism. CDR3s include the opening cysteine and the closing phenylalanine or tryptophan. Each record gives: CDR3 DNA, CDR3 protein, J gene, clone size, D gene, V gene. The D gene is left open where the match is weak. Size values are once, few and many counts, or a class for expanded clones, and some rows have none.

cdr3_nt: TGTGCCAGCAGCCAAACGGGGGATCTTCCACCCCTCCACTTT
cdr3_aa: CASSQTGDLPPLHF
j_call: TRBJ1-6
clone_size: few
d_call: NA
v_call: TRBV14

cdr3_nt: TGCAGCGTTGCCAAGACCCCCCAGGCTGACAATGAGCAGTTCTTC
cdr3_aa: CSVAKTPQADNEQFF
j_call: TRBJ2-1
clone_size: few
d_call: NA
v_call: TRBV29-1

cdr3_nt: TGCAGTGCTAGATCCGGGACTAGCTCCTCCGATACGCAGTATTTT
cdr3_aa: CSARSGTSSSDTQYF
j_call: TRBJ2-3
clone_size: many
d_call: TRBD2
v_call: TRBV20-1

cdr3_nt: TGCAGTGCTAGTTCCGGACCGAATAATGAAAAACTGTTTTTT
cdr3_aa: CSASSGPNNEKLFF
j_call: TRBJ1-4
clone_size: many
d_call: NA
v_call: TRBV20-1

cdr3_nt: TGTGCCAGCAGTTACTCGTTCCTAGGACGAGACACCGGGGAGCTGTTTTTT
cdr3_aa: CASSYSFLGRDTGELFF
j_call: TRBJ2-2
clone_size: many
d_call: NA
v_call: TRBV6-5

cdr3_nt: TGCAGCGTTGCCCCGGGGGTGTATGAGACCCAGTACTTC
cdr3_aa: CSVAPGVYETQYF
j_call: TRBJ2-5
clone_size: NA
d_call: NA
v_call: TRBV29-1

cdr3_nt: TGCAGCGCGAATAGCGGGAGGGGGTTAGGGGAGCAGTACTTC
cdr3_aa: CSANSGRGLGEQYF
j_call: TRBJ2-7
clone_size: few
d_call: TRBD2
v_call: TRBV29-1

cdr3_nt: TGTGCCAGCAGCTTCAAGCGGGCCGTAGGTGAGCAGTTCTTC
cdr3_aa: CASSFKRAVGEQFF
j_call: TRBJ2-1
clone_size: many
d_call: NA
v_call: TRBV11-2

cdr3_nt: TGTGCCAGCAGCTTAAAGGGAGATGGCTACACCTTC
cdr3_aa: CASSLKGDGYTF
j_call: TRBJ1-2
clone_size: many
d_call: NA
v_call: TRBV7-8

cdr3_nt: TGTGCCAGCAGGACCGCAGATACGCAGTATTTT
cdr3_aa: CASRTADTQYF
j_call: TRBJ2-3
clone_size: many
d_call: NA
v_call: TRBV2

cdr3_nt: TGTGCCAGCACCCCCGCCCCAGCTGGGAATGAGCAGTTCTTC
cdr3_aa: CASTPAPAGNEQFF
j_call: TRBJ2-1
clone_size: many
d_call: NA
v_call: TRBV2

cdr3_nt: TGTGCCACCAGTGTGGGACTGTACAATGAGCAGTTCTTC
cdr3_aa: CATSVGLYNEQFF
j_call: TRBJ2-1
clone_size: few
d_call: NA
v_call: TRBV24-1